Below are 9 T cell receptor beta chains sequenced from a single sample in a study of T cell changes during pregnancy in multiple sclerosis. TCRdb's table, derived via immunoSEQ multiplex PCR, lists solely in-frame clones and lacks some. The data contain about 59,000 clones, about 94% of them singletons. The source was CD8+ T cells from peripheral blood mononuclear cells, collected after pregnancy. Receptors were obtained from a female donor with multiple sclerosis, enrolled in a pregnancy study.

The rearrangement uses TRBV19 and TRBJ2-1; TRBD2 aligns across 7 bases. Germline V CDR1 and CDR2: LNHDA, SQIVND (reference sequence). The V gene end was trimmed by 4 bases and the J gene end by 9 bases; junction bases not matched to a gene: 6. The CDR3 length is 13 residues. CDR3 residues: CASSTRLAGEQFF. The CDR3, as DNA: TGTGCCAGTAGTACGAGACTAGCCGGTGAGCAGTTCTTC. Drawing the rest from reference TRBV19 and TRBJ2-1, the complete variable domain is DGGITQSPKYLFRKEGQNVTLSCEQNLNHDAMYWYRQDPGQGLRLIYYSQIVNDFQKGDIAEGYSVSREKKESFPLTVTSAQKNPTAFYLCASSTRLAGEQFFGPGTRLTVL.

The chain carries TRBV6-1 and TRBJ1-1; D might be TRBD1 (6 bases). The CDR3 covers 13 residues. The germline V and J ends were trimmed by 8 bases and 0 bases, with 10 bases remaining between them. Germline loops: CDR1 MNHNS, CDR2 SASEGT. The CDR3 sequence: CASLQGLNTEAFF. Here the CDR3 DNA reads TGTGCCAGCCTACAGGGCCTGAACACTGAAGCTTTCTTT.

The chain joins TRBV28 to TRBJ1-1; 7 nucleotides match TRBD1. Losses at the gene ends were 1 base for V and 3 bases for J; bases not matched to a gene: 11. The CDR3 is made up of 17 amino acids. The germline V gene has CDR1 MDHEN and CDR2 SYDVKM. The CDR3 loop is CASSLYRGRGVYTEAFF. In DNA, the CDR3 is TGTGCCAGCAGTTTATACAGGGGTAGGGGGGTATACACTGAAGCTTTCTTT.

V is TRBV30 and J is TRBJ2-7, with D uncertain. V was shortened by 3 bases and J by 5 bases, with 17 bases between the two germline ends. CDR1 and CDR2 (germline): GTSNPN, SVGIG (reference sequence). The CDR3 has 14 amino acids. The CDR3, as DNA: TGTGCCTGGAGAGTCGAACCAGGTGTAAACGAGCAGTACTTC. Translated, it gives CAWRVEPGVNEQYF.

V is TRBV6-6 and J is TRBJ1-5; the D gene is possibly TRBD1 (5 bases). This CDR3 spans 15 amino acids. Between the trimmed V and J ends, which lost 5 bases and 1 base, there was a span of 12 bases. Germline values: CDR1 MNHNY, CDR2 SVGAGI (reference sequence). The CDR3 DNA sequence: TGTGCCAGCAGTACGACGGGGGAGAGCAATCAGCCCCAGCATTTT. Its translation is CASSTTGESNQPQHF.

In DNA form, the CDR3 reads TGTGCCAGCAGCCCAGAGTTGCTGGGGAGCACTGAAGCTTTCTTT. Encoded protein: CASSPELLGSTEAFF. The chain is built from TRBV11-2 and TRBJ1-1; no clear D. This CDR3 region has 15 residues. The germline V gene encodes CDR1 SGHAT and CDR2 FQNNGV. The V gene lost 5 bases and the J gene lost 4 bases, with 17 bases spanning the gap.

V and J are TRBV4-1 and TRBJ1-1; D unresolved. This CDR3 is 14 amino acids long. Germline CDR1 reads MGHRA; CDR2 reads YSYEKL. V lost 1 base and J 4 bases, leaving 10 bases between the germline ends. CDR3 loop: CASSQVNGFTEAFF. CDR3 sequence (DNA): TGCGCCAGCAGCCAAGTTAACGGGTTCACTGAAGCTTTCTTT.

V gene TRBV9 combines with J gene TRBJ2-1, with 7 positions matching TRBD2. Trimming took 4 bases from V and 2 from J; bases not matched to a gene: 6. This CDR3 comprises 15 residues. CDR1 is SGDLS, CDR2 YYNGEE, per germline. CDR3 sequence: CASSPGLSTYNEQFF. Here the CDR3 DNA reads TGTGCCAGCAGCCCGGGACTATCAACCTACAATGAGCAGTTCTTC. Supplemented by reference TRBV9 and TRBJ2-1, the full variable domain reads DSGVTQTPKHLITATGQRVTLRCSPRSGDLSVYWYQQSLDQGLQFLIQYYNGEERAKGNILERFSAQQFPDLHSELNLSSLELGDSALYFCASSPGLSTYNEQFFGPGTRLTVL.

This CDR3 reads CATHGVAMNTEAFF. CDR3 DNA: TGTGCCACCCACGGGGTGGCTATGAACACTGAAGCTTTCTTT. The chain has TRBV28 and TRBJ1-1, with no clear D. There are 14 residues in the CDR3. V lost 10 bases and J 0 bases, leaving 15 bases between the germline ends. Germline CDR1 MDHEN, CDR2 SYDVKM.